This TCR beta chain stems from a study of T cells in localized non-small cell lung cancer. The table came from immunoSEQ multiplex PCR; TCRdb's copy has only in-frame clones and leaves some out. The sample lists roughly 34,000 clones, about nine tenths seen once, with 15% to 20% in the top ten. This CDR3 contains 15 residues. The sequenced sample was peripheral blood mononuclear cells, obtained before any cancer treatment. The sequence was obtained from a man between 35 and 75 years old with stage III lung adenocarcinoma. The V gene is TRBV21-1, the J gene TRBJ1-4; TRBD1, the D gene given by the table, was not confirmed from the DNA. TRBV21-1 is shown as a pseudogene. CDR3 sequence (DNA): TGTGCCAGCAGCAAAGGACAGGGGGCGCGGGAAAAACTGTTTTTT. This translates into CASSKGQGAREKLFF.